This T cell receptor (beta chain) emerged from a study of blood T cell repertoires in COVID-19. On the study more broadly: The United States, Italy and Spain were the sources of the acute and convalescent COVID-19 samples. T cells, B-cell-depleted T cells, or PBMCs provided the cDNA or gDNA that served as material.

This clone was recorded a few times. Some clones are missing from TCRdb's copy, which holds only in-frame ones; the method was immunoSEQ multiplex PCR. The profile covers roughly 72,000 clones, with 82% appearing a single time and approximately 14% taken by the ten largest. The CDR3 is made up of 16 amino acids. The V segment lost 2 bases and the J segment 7 bases; nucleotides outside the gene matches: 11. Germline lookup yields CDR1 LGHDT and CDR2 YNNKEL (reference sequence). This receptor was taken from a woman of 80 years or more with acute or convalescent COVID-19. The sample consisted of peripheral blood. The chain employs TRBV3-1 (or the pseudogene TRBV3-2) and TRBJ2-1; TRBD2 matches 7 bases. CDR3 in amino acids: CASSQMGGSGQNEQFF. DNA for the CDR3: TGTGCCAGCAGCCAAATGGGGGGGAGCGGCCAGAATGAGCAGTTCTTC.